The source of this T cell receptor (beta chain) is a study of blood T cell repertoires in COVID-19. Study-level information: Acute and convalescent COVID-19 samples came from the United States, Italy and Spain. T cells, B-cell-depleted T cells, or PBMCs provided the cDNA or gDNA that served as material.

The table came from immunoSEQ multiplex PCR; TCRdb's copy has only in-frame clones and leaves some out. The data show about 61,000 clones, more than 60% seen once. Germline V gives CDR1 MDHEN, CDR2 SYDVKM. J gave up 5 bases and V 8 bases, and 11 bases lay outside the gene matches. The CDR3 extends over 14 amino acids. The clonotype originates from a woman aged 70 to 79 with acute or convalescent COVID-19. The V and J genes are TRBV28 and TRBJ1-2; TRBD1 matches 7 bases. Specimen: peripheral blood. DNA of the CDR3: TGTGCCAGCGAAACAGGGGCCCCTTTTTATGGCTACACCTTC. It codes for CASETGAPFYGYTF.